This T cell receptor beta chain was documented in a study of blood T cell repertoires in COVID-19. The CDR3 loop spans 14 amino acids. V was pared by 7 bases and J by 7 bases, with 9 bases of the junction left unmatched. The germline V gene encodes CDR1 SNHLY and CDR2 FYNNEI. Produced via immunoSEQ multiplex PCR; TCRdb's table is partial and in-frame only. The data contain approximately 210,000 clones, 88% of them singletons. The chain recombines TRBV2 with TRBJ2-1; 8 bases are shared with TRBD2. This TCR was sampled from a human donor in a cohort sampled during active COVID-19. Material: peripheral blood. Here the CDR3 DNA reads TGTGCCAGCACGGGGGGTAGCGGGGTGAATGAGCAGTTCTTC. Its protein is CASTGGSGVNEQFF.